This T cell receptor (beta chain) was identified in a study of blood T cell repertoires in COVID-19. Looking at the study overall: Samples came from the United States, Italy and Spain, spanning acute and convalescent COVID-19. T cells, B-cell-depleted T cells, or PBMCs provided the cDNA or gDNA that served as material.

Study processing details: Reference gene primer amplification gave estimated nucleated cell counts. Profiled with immunoSEQ multiplex PCR; TCRdb holds only in-frame clones, not every one. The V and J calls and clone size were taken over from that table, and D and trimming were inferred from the DNA. The profile covers about 130,000 clones, with nearly 70% appearing a single time and approximately 2% taken by the ten largest. This clone has more than one count but fewer than ten. Germline-derived CDR1 and CDR2 are MNHEY and SMNVEV (reference sequence). Trimming took 5 bases from V and 2 from J, leaving 15 bases between them. The CDR3 consists of 15 residues.

The receptor comes from a woman in her 70s with acute or convalescent COVID-19. V gene TRBV27 combines with J gene TRBJ1-2; D is ambiguous. Input material: peripheral blood. The CDR3 DNA follows: TGTGCCAGCAGTCTTACAGAAAGTTCGAACTATGGCTACACCTTC. Translation: CASSLTESSNYGYTF.